The sequence of this T cell receptor (beta chain) was determined in a study of T cell repertoires in cytomegalovirus infection. Background on the study: Carrying CMV and the relevant HLA type showed in public TCR beta signatures.

TCRdb reprocessed the reads via MiXCR and lists one record per CDR3 protein. The sample consists of hundreds of thousands of distinct CDR3 sequences, over 7.5% of them appearing once. The germline V and J ends were trimmed by 6 bases and 0 bases, with 11 bases remaining between them. The CDR3 consists of 14 residues. This TCR derives from a human donor in good health (CMV status not recorded). Some clones in this sample may be carry-over from other donors' samples. The sequencing input was PBMCs. The chain combines TRBV12-3 or TRBV12-4 with TRBJ1-2; possibly TRBD1 for D (6 bases). DNA of the CDR3: TGTGCCAGCAGGTCAGACAGGTCTAACTATGGCTACACCTTC. Its translation: CASRSDRSNYGYTF.